A single sample is the source of the 26 T cell receptor beta chains below, sequenced in a study of cytomegalovirus exposure and HLA in healthy donors listed by TCRdb under 2017. Library preparation used the immunoSEQ multiplex PCR assay. A mixture of 60 forward primers for TCR Vbeta segments and 13 reverse primers for TCR Jbeta segments was used in the multiplex PCR. This immuneACCESS table, as held by TCRdb, lists in-frame sequences with V and J called but not all clones. Of the missing ones, under half trace to an unresolved V gene in checked studies; the others have no known cause. The sample table shows some 140,000 clones, and 70% to 90% are seen once. Around 5.2% of the sample rests with the top ten. Sequencing was performed on PBMCs. These receptors were obtained from a middle-aged woman in good health and CMV-seropositive.

CDR3 residues: CASRLYRDRDYNSPLHF. The CDR3 DNA reads TGTGCCAGCAGACTATACAGGGACAGGGACTATAATTCACCCCTCCACTTT. The genes are TRBV2 and TRBJ1-6; TRBD1 agrees at 9 bases. CDR1 is SNHLY and CDR2 is FYNNEI in the germline V gene. V gave up 6 bases and J gave up 3 bases; unmatched junction bases: 9. The CDR3 is 17 residues long. The entire variable domain, with the rest obtained from reference TRBV2 and TRBJ1-6, is as follows: EPEVTQTPSHQVTQMGQEVILRCVPISNHLYFYWYRQILGQKVEFLVSFYNNEISEKSEIFDDQFSVERPDGSNFTLKIRSTKLEDSAMYFCASRLYRDRDYNSPLHFGNGTRLTVT.

The genes are TRBV5-1 and TRBJ1-1, with 9 bases lining up with TRBD1. This CDR3 spans 16 amino acids. Germline CDR1 is SGHRS and CDR2 is YFSETQ. After removal of 0 bases from V and 5 bases from J, the junction contained 8 bases not matched to a gene. The chain's CDR3 is CASSLALTGGWTEAFF. CDR3 coding DNA: TGCGCCAGCAGCTTGGCCCTGACAGGGGGATGGACTGAAGCTTTCTTT.

This chain uses TRBV7-2 with TRBJ1-1; D gene ambiguous. The germline V and J ends were trimmed by 3 bases and 1 base, with 9 bases remaining between them. In germline, CDR1 is SGHTA, CDR2 FQGNSA. The CDR3 covers 14 residues. DNA for the CDR3: TGTGCCAGCAGCTTTACGCCAGAGAACACTGAAGCTTTCTTT. Its translation is CASSFTPENTEAFF.

This chain uses TRBV18 with TRBJ2-7; 9 bases are shared with TRBD1. V lost 3 bases to trimming and J lost 3 bases; unmatched junction nucleotides: 9. This CDR3 contains 16 residues. Germline CDR1 KGHSH, CDR2 LQKENI. Here the CDR3 DNA reads TGTGCCAGCTCACCTACCGGGACAGGGTATAACTACGAGCAGTACTTC. Translated, it gives CASSPTGTGYNYEQYF.

This clone has a handful of counts. The V and J genes are TRBV29-1 and TRBJ2-1; TRBD2 agrees at 11 bases. V lost 4 bases and J lost 3; bases outside the gene matches: 8. The CDR3 sequence is 16 residues long. Germline-derived CDR1 and CDR2 are SQVTM and ANQGSEA. Here the CDR3 DNA reads TGCAGCGTTGTTGGGGCCGGGACTAGCGGCTACAATGAGCAGTTCTTC. Its protein is CSVVGAGTSGYNEQFF.

V and J are TRBV28 and TRBJ2-5; no firm D call. V lost 5 bases and J lost 2, with 9 bases in between. This CDR3 spans 13 amino acids. Germline V lookup: CDR1 MDHEN, CDR2 SYDVKM. CDR3 amino acids: CASSPGDQETQYF. In nucleotides, the CDR3 is TGTGCCAGCAGTCCCGGTGATCAAGAGACCCAGTACTTC. The whole variable domain, remainder taken from reference TRBV28 and TRBJ2-5, is DVKVTQSSRYLVKRTGEKVFLECVQDMDHENMFWYRQDPGLGLRLIYFSYDVKMKEKGDIPEGYSVSREKKERFSLILESASTNQTSMYLCASSPGDQETQYFGPGTRLLVL.

This chain uses TRBV11-3 with TRBJ2-7, with TRBD2 matching 11 bases. CDR3 length equals 16 residues. V gave up 0 bases and J gave up 3 bases; unmatched junction bases: 4. CDR1 and CDR2 from the germline V gene are SGHNT and YENEEA. CDR3 in amino acids: CASSLEITSGSYEQYF. CDR3 coding DNA: TGTGCCAGCAGCTTAGAGATTACTAGCGGGAGCTACGAGCAGTACTTC.

The V call is TRBV7-2, the J call TRBJ1-2; TRBD1 agrees at 9 bases. The CDR3 has 14 residues. V was pared by 1 base and J by 7 bases, with 4 bases of the junction left unmatched. The V gene's germline CDR1 is SGHTA and CDR2 FQGNSA. CDR3 nucleotides: TGTGCCAGCAGCTTAGGACAGGGACAGGGTGGCTACACCTTC. Amino acid sequence: CASSLGQGQGGYTF.

This chain joins TRBV2 and TRBJ2-5; 9 nucleotides align to TRBD2. The J call may be mistaken, given a closer DNA end match to TRBJ2-7. Per germline, CDR1 SNHLY and CDR2 FYNNEI. CDR3 length: 15 amino acids. For the CDR3, the DNA is TGTGCCAGCAGTTTTAGCGGGAGCCCGACTTACGAGCAGTACTTC. It is translated as CASSFSGSPTYEQYF.

This clone was observed a single time. V gene TRBV5-1 combines with J gene TRBJ2-5; D gene unclear. The length of the CDR3 is 13 residues. Trimming stripped 3 bases from V and 5 bases from J, with 11 bases between. CDR1 SGHRS and CDR2 YFSETQ come from the germline V gene. CDR3 region: CASSSAILETQYF. In DNA form, the CDR3 reads TGCGCCAGCAGCTCCGCGATCCTGGAGACCCAGTACTTC.

V usage is TRBV14 and J usage is TRBJ1-2; a possible D gene is TRBD1 (5 bases). CDR1 and CDR2 (germline): SGHDN, FVKESK. This CDR3 contains 15 residues. V lost 0 bases to trimming and J lost 3 bases, with 11 bases between them. The CDR3 protein is CASSQEVRVDYGYTF. The CDR3 nucleotides read TGTGCCAGCAGCCAAGAAGTCAGGGTCGACTATGGCTACACCTTC.

The genes are TRBV6-4 and TRBJ2-1; TRBD2 agrees at 8 bases. This CDR3 comprises 13 residues. The trim removed 4 bases at V and 6 bases at J, leaving 2 bases unmatched. Germline V gene sequence: CDR1 MRHNA, CDR2 SNTAGT. The CDR3 loop reads CASSVTSGNEQFF. For the CDR3, the DNA is TGTGCCAGCAGTGTAACTAGCGGCAATGAGCAGTTCTTC.

J is TRBJ1-4 and V is TRBV15; 7 nucleotides align to TRBD1. J lost 10 bases, V lost 0 bases, and 11 bases had no gene match. The CDR3 runs 16 residues. The germline V gene has CDR1 LNHNV and CDR2 YYDKDF (reference sequence). The CDR3 DNA sequence: TGTGCCACCAGCAGAGATAACCTACAGGGGCCGGGAAAACTGTTTTTT. This gives the protein CATSRDNLQGPGKLFF. The variable domain in full, completed from reference TRBV15 and TRBJ1-4, reads DAMVIQNPRYQVTQFGKPVTLSCSQTLNHNVMYWYQQKSSQAPKLLFHYYDKDFNNEADTPDNFQSRRPNTSFCFLDIRSPGLGDTAMYLCATSRDNLQGPGKLFFGSGTQLSVL.

The table lists this clone with a count of one. This sequence joins TRBV27 and TRBJ1-2, with 9 bases identical to TRBD1. With V trimmed by 6 bases and J by 6 bases, 11 bases remained unmatched. The CDR3 has 15 amino acids. From germline, CDR1 is MNHEY and CDR2 SMNVEV (reference sequence). CDR3 sequence (DNA): TGTGCCAGCAGCTTGGGGGGACAGGGTTTGGATGGCTACACCTTC. It translates to CASSLGGQGLDGYTF.

The chain carries TRBV5-5 and TRBJ1-2; D call uncertain. The CDR3 is 11 amino acids. The germline V gene has CDR1 SGHKS and CDR2 YYEKEE (reference sequence). V was cut by 3 bases and J by 8 bases, with 8 bases left in between. CDR3: CASSSAGGYTF. For the CDR3, the DNA is TGTGCCAGCAGCTCCGCGGGGGGCTACACCTTC.

The chain uses TRBV6-6 and TRBJ2-2; 8 bases are shared with TRBD1. The CDR3 loop spans 16 amino acids. Germline V CDR1 and CDR2: MNHNY, SVGAGI (reference sequence). The ends lost 4 bases at V and 3 bases at J; junction bases unmatched: 7. CDR3 DNA: TGTGCCAGCAGTTCGGCAGGGGGCGCATACACCGGGGAGCTGTTTTTT. Translating it yields CASSSAGGAYTGELFF.

CDR3 in amino acids: CAWSTGQGRNYGYTF. DNA of the CDR3: TGTGCCTGGAGTACCGGACAGGGACGAAACTATGGCTACACCTTC. J is TRBJ1-2 and V is TRBV30; 8 positions match TRBD1. The CDR3 length is 15 residues. V lost 2 bases and J lost 2; bases outside the gene matches: 7. Per the germline V gene, CDR1 is GTSNPN and CDR2 is SVGIG (reference sequence).

The V and J genes are TRBV30 and TRBJ2-5; possibly TRBD2 for D (5 bases). The J call may be faulty, since TRBJ2-7 better matches the DNA end. CDR1 is GTSNPN and CDR2 is SVGIG in the germline V gene (reference sequence). The CDR3 is 12 amino acids. The CDR3, as DNA: TGTGCCTGGAGTTCGGCGGGTTACGAGCAGTACTTC. Translated, it gives CAWSSAGYEQYF.

The chain recombines TRBV18 with TRBJ2-7; 9 bases line up with TRBD1. Germline CDR1 and CDR2: KGHSH and LQKENI. This CDR3 comprises 15 residues. V shed 4 bases, J shed 5 bases, and the junction held 9 bases outside the gene matches. The CDR3 DNA reads TGTGCCAGCTCACGTTCAGGACAGGGGTTCAACGAGCAGTACTTC. Protein product: CASSRSGQGFNEQYF.

CDR3 residues: CASSEFFAETQYF. CDR3 sequence (DNA): TGTGCCAGCAGTGAGTTTTTCGCGGAGACCCAGTACTTC. The V and J genes are TRBV6-1 and TRBJ2-5; D not resolved. V lost 3 bases, J lost 5 bases, and 10 bases lay in between. The CDR3 has 13 amino acids. Germline lookup yields CDR1 MNHNS and CDR2 SASEGT.

V gene TRBV30 combines with J gene TRBJ2-3, with 9 bases that match TRBD1. CDR3 length: 15 residues. Germline V gene sequence: CDR1 GTSNPN, CDR2 SVGIG (reference sequence). Trimming removed 2 bases from V and 4 bases from J; junction bases left unmatched: 7. CDR3 amino acids: CAWSSGTGMSDTQYF. Here the CDR3 DNA reads TGTGCCTGGAGTAGCGGGACAGGGATGTCAGATACGCAGTATTTT.

The CDR3 DNA reads TGTGCCAGCAGCTTGACGACAGGGAACACTGAAGCTTTCTTT. Its translation is CASSLTTGNTEAFF. The chain employs TRBV5-5 and TRBJ1-1; maybe TRBD1 (6 bases). In germline, CDR1 is SGHKS, CDR2 YYEKEE (reference sequence). Trimming removed 1 base from V and 1 base from J, with 8 bases in between. This CDR3 has 14 amino acids.

V usage is TRBV30 and J usage is TRBJ1-6, with D unresolved. Deletions cut 5 bases from V and 4 bases from J, with 12 bases between. Germline V CDR1 and CDR2: GTSNPN, SVGIG (reference sequence). The CDR3 consists of 14 residues. CDR3 bases: TGTGCCTGGGCTGCTTTAGAATATAATTCACCCCTCCACTTT. It codes for CAWAALEYNSPLHF. The whole variable domain, remainder taken from reference TRBV30 and TRBJ1-6, is SQTIHQWPATLVQPVGSPLSLECTVEGTSNPNLYWYRQAAGRGLQLLFYSVGIGQISSEVPQNLSASRPQDRQFILSSKKLLLSDSGFYLCAWAALEYNSPLHFGNGTRLTVT.

This clone was seen more than once but under ten times. The chain recombines TRBV19 with TRBJ1-5, with D maybe TRBD1 (5 bases). Germline V lookup: CDR1 LNHDA, CDR2 SQIVND (reference sequence). CDR3 length equals 16 residues. The ends were cut back, 4 bases at V and 10 bases at J, with 23 bases in the middle. For the CDR3, the DNA is TGTGCCAGTAGTAACCCCGGGGGGGGAGCGGGGGTTCCCCAGCATTTT. Translating it yields CASSNPGGGAGVPQHF.

The CDR3 here is CASSTGGGYGYTF. CDR3 coding DNA: TGTGCCAGCTCAACAGGGGGAGGCTATGGCTACACCTTC. V gene TRBV18 combines with J gene TRBJ1-2, with 8 bases aligning to TRBD1. Germline assignment: CDR1 KGHSH and CDR2 LQKENI. CDR3 length equals 13 residues. J gave up 4 bases and V 5 bases, and 3 bases lay outside the gene matches.

Here the CDR3 DNA reads TGCGCCAGCAGCGCCCGACTAGCGGGTCCTTACGAGCAGTACTTC. Protein: CASSARLAGPYEQYF. This rearrangement joins TRBV5-1 to TRBJ2-7; 10 bases are shared with TRBD2. Trimming at V came to 4 bases and at J to 4 bases, leaving 8 bases not matched to a gene. The germline V gene has CDR1 SGHRS and CDR2 YFSETQ. The CDR3 contains 15 residues.